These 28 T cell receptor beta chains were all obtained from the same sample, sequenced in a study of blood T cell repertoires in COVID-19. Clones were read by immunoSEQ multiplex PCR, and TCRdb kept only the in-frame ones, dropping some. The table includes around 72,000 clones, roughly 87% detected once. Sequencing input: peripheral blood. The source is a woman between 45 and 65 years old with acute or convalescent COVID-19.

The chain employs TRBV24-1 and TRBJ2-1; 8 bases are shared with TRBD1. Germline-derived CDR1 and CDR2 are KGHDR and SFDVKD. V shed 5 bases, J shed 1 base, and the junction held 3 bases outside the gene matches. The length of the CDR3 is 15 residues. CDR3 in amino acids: CATSGGDRSYNEQFF. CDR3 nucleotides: TGTGCCACCAGTGGAGGGGACAGGTCCTACAATGAGCAGTTCTTC.

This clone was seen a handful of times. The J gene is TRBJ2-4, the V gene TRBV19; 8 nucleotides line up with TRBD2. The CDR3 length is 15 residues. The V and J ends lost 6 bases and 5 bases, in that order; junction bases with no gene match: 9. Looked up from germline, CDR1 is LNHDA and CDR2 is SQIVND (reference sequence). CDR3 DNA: TGTGCCAGTAGGACCCTGGGTAGCGGGGAAAACATTCAGTACTTC. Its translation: CASRTLGSGENIQYF.

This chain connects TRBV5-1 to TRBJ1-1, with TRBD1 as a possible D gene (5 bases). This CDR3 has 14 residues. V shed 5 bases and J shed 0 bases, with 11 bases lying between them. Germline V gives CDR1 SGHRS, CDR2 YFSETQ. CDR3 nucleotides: TGCGCCAGCAGTGGGGGACTGATGAACACTGAAGCTTTCTTT. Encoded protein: CASSGGLMNTEAFF. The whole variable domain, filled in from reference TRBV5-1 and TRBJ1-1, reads KAGVTQTPRYLIKTRGQQVTLSCSPISGHRSVSWYQQTPGQGLQFLFEYFSETQRNKGNFPGRFSGRQFSNSRSEMNVSTLELGDSALYLCASSGGLMNTEAFFGQGTRLTVV.

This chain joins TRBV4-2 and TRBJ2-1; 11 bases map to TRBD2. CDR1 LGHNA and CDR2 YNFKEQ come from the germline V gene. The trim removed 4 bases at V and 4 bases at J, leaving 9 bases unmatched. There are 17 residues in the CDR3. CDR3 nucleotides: TGTGCCAGCAGCCTTTCTTCCGGGACTAGCGGATACAATGAGCAGTTCTTC. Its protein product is CASSLSSGTSGYNEQFF.

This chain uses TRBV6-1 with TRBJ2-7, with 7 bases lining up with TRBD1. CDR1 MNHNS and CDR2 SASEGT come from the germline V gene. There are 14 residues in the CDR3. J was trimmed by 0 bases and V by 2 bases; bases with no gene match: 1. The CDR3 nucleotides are TGTGCCAGCAGTGAACAGGGGGTCTCCTACGAGCAGTACTTC. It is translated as CASSEQGVSYEQYF.

CDR3 sequence: CASSPDSMAGYTF. The CDR3, as DNA: TGTGCCAGCAGTCCGGACTCCATGGCCGGCTACACCTTC. The chain couples TRBV6-5 to TRBJ1-2, with D unclear. Between the trimmed V and J ends, which lost 5 bases and 8 bases, there was a span of 15 bases. Germline lookup yields CDR1 MNHEY and CDR2 SVGAGI. CDR3 size: 13 residues.

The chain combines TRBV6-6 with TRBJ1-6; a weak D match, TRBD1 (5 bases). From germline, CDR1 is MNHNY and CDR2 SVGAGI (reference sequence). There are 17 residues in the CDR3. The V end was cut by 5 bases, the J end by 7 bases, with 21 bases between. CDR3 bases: TGTGCCAGCAGTCATACGGGGGGGGACGGCCTGAATTCACCCCTCCACTTT. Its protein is CASSHTGGDGLNSPLHF.

CDR3 region: CASSPRKAPGTDTQYF. The DNA of the CDR3 is TGTGCCAGCAGCCCTAGGAAGGCGCCGGGGACAGATACGCAGTATTTT. The V gene is TRBV14, the J gene TRBJ2-3, with D perhaps matching TRBD2 (5 bases). The V and J ends lost 4 bases and 3 bases respectively, with 17 bases between them. The CDR3 covers 16 residues. Germline V lookup: CDR1 SGHDN, CDR2 FVKESK.

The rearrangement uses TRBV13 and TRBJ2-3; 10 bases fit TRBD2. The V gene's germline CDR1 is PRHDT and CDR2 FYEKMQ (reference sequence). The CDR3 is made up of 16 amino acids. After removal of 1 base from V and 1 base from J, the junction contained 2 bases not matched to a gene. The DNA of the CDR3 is TGTGCCAGCAGCTTAGTAGCGGGAGGCGGCACAGATACGCAGTATTTT. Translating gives CASSLVAGGGTDTQYF. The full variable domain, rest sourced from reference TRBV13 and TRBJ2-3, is AAGVIQSPRHLIKEKRETATLKCYPIPRHDTVYWYQQGPGQDPQFLISFYEKMQSDKGSIPDRFSAQQFSDYHSELNMSSLELGDSALYFCASSLVAGGGTDTQYFGPGTRLTVL.

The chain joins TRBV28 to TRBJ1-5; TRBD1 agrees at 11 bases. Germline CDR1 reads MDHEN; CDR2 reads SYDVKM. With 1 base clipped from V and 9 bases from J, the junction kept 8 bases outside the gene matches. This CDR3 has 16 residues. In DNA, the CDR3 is TGTGCCAGCAGTTTATCTCCGGGACAGGGGGTCCTGCCCCAGCATTTT. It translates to CASSLSPGQGVLPQHF.

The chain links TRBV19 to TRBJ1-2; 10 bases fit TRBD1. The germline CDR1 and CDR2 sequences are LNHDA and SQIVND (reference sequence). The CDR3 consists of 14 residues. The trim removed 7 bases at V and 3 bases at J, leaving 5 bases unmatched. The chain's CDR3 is CASTRTGGDYGYTF. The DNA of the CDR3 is TGTGCCAGTACCAGGACAGGGGGAGACTATGGCTACACCTTC.

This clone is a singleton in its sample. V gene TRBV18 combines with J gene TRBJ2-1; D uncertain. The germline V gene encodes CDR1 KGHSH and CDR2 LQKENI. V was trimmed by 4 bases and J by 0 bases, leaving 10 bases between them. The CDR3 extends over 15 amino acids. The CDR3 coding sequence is TGTGCCAGCTCACACCCAGGAATCTCCTACAATGAGCAGTTCTTC. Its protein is CASSHPGISYNEQFF.

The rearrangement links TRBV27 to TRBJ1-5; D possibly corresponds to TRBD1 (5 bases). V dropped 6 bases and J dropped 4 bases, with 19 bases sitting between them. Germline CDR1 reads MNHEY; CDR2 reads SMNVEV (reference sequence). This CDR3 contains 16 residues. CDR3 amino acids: CASSPRAGLGNQPQHF. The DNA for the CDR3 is TGTGCCAGCAGCCCTCGGGCAGGGTTGGGGAATCAGCCCCAGCATTTT.

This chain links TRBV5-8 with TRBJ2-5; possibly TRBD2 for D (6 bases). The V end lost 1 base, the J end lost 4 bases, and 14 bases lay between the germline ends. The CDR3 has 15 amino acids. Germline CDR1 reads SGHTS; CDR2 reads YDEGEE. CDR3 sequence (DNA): TGTGCCAGCAGCTTGAGTGGGGGGATTGGAGAGACCCAGTACTTC. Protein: CASSLSGGIGETQYF. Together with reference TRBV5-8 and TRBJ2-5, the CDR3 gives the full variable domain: EAGVTQSPTHLIKTRGQQATLRCSPISGHTSVYWYQQALGLGLQFLLWYDEGEERNRGNFPPRFSGRQFPNYSSELNVNALELEDSALYLCASSLSGGIGETQYFGPGTRLLVL.

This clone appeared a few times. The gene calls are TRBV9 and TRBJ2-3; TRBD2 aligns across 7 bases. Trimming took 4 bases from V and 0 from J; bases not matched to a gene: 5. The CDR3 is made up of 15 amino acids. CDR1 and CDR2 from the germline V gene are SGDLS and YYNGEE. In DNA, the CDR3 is TGTGCCAGCAGCCCCCGACTAGCAAGCACAGATACGCAGTATTTT. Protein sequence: CASSPRLASTDTQYF.

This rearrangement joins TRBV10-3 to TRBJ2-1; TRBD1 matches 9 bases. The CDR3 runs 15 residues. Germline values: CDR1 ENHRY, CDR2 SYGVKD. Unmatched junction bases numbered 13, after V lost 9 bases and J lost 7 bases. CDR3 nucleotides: TGTGCCATTGGCTGGAAGGGGGACAGGGTAAATGAGCAGTTCTTC. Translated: CAIGWKGDRVNEQFF.

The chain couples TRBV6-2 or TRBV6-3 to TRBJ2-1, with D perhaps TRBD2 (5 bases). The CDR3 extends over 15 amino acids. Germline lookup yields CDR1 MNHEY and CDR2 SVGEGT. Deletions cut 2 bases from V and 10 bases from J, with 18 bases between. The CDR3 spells CASSYRRVRAREQFF. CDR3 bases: TGTGCCAGCAGTTACAGGCGGGTCCGGGCCCGGGAGCAGTTCTTC.

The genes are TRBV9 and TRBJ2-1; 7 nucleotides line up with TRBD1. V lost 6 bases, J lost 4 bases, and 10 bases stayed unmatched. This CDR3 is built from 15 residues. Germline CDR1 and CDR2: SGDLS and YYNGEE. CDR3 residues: CASTSGQGVYNEQFF. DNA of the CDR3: TGTGCCAGCACCTCGGGGCAGGGGGTTTACAATGAGCAGTTCTTC. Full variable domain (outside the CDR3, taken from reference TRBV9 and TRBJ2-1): DSGVTQTPKHLITATGQRVTLRCSPRSGDLSVYWYQQSLDQGLQFLIQYYNGEERAKGNILERFSAQQFPDLHSELNLSSLELGDSALYFCASTSGQGVYNEQFFGPGTRLTVL.

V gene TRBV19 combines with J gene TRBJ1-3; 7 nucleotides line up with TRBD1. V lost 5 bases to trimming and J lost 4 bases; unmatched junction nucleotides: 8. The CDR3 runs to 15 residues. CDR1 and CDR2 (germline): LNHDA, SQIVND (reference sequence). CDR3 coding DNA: TGTGCCAGTAGTGTTTCTACAGGGGCGGGAAACACCATATATTTT. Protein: CASSVSTGAGNTIYF.

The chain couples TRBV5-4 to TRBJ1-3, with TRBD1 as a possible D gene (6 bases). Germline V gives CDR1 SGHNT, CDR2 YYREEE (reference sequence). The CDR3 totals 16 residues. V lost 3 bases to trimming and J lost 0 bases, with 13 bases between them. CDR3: CASSSWTDPSGNTIYF. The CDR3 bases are TGTGCCAGCAGCTCCTGGACAGACCCCTCTGGAAACACCATATATTTT.

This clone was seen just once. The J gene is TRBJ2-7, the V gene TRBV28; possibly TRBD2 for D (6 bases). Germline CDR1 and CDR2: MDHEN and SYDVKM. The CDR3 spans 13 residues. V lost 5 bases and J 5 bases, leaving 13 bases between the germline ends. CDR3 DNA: TGTGCCAGCAGTCTAGGACTAACTAACGAGCAGTACTTC. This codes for CASSLGLTNEQYF. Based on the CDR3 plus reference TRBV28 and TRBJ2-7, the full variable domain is DVKVTQSSRYLVKRTGEKVFLECVQDMDHENMFWYRQDPGLGLRLIYFSYDVKMKEKGDIPEGYSVSREKKERFSLILESASTNQTSMYLCASSLGLTNEQYFGPGTRLTVT.

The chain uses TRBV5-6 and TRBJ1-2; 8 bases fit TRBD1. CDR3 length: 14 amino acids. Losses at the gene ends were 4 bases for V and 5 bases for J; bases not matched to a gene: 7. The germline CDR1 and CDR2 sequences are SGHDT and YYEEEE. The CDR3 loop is CASSHRDRKYGYTF. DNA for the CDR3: TGTGCCAGCAGCCACCGGGACAGGAAGTATGGCTACACCTTC. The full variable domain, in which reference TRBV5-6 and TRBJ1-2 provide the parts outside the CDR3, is DAGVTQSPTHLIKTRGQQVTLRCSPKSGHDTVSWYQQALGQGPQFIFQYYEEEERQRGNFPDRFSGHQFPNYSSELNVNALLLGDSALYLCASSHRDRKYGYTFGSGTRLTVV.

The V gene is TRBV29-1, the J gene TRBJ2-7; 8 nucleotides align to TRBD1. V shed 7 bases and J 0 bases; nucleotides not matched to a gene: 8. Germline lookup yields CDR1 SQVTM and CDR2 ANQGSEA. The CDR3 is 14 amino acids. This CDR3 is CSARTDRGSYEQYF. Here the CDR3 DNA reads TGCAGCGCGAGAACTGACAGGGGCTCCTACGAGCAGTACTTC.

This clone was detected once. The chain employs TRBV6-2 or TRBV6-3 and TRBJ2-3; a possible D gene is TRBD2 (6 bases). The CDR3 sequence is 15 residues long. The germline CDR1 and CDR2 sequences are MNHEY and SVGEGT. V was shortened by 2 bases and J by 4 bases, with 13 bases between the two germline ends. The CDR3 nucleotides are TGTGCCAGCAGTTACCCCGGGAGTATGGCAGATACGCAGTATTTT. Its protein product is CASSYPGSMADTQYF.

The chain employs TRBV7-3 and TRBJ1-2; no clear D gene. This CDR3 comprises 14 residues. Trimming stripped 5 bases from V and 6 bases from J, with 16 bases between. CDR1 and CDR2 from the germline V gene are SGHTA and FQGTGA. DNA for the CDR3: TGTGCCAGCAGCCCGGCGGGGTTGGGGAATGGCTACACCTTC. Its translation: CASSPAGLGNGYTF.

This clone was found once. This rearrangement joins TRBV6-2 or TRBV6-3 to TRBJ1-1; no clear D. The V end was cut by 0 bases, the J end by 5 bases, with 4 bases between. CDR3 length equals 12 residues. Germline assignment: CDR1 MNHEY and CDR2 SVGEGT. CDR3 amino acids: CASSYSETEAFF. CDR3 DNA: TGTGCCAGCAGTTACTCGGAGACTGAAGCTTTCTTT.

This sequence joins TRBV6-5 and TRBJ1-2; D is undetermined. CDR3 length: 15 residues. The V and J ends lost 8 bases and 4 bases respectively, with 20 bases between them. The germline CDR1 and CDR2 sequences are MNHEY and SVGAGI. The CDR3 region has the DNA TGTGCCAGCGAAGTTGGAGGCAGAGCCCCCTATGGCTACACCTTC. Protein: CASEVGGRAPYGYTF.

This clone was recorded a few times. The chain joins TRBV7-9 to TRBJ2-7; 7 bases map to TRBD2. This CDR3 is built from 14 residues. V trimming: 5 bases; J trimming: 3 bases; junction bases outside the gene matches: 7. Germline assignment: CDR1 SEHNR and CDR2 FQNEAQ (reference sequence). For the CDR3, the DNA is TGTGCCAGCAGCCTGGGCGGGGGAGTCTACGAGCAGTACTTC. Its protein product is CASSLGGGVYEQYF. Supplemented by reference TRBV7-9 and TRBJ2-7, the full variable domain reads DTGVSQNPRHKITKRGQNVTFRCDPISEHNRLYWYRQTLGQGPEFLTYFQNEAQLEKSRLLSDRFSAERPKGSFSTLEIQRTEQGDSAMYLCASSLGGGVYEQYFGPGTRLTVT.